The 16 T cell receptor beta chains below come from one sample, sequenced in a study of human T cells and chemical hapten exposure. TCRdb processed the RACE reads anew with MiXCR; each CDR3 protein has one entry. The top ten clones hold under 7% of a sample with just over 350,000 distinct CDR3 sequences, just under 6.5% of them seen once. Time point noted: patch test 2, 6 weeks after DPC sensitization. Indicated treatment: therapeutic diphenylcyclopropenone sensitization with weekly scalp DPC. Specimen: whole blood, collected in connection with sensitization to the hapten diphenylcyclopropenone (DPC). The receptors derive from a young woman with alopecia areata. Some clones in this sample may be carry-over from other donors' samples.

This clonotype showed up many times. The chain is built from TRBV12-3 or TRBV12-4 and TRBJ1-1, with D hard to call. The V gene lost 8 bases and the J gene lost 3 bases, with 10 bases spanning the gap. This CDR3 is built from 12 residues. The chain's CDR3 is CASAAEHTEAFF. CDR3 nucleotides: TGTGCCAGCGCAGCGGAGCACACTGAAGCTTTCTTT.

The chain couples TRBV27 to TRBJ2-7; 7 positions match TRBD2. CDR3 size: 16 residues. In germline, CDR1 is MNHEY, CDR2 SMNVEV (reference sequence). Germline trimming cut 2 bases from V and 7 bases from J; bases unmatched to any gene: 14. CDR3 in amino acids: CASSLPGGPSGGEQYF. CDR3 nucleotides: TGTGCCAGCAGTTTACCAGGAGGGCCCTCCGGGGGGGAGCAGTACTTC.

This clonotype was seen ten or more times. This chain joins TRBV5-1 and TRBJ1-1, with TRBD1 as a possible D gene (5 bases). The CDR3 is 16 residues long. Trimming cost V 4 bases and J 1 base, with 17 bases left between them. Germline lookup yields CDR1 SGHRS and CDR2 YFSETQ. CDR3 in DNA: TGCGCCAGCAGCAAAGAAGGGGCAGAATGGAACACTGAAGCTTTCTTT. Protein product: CASSKEGAEWNTEAFF.

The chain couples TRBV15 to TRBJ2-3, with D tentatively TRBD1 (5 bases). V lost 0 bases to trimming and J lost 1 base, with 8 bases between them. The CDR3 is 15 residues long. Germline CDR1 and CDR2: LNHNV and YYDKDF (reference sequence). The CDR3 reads CATSREGRGTDTQYF. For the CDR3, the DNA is TGTGCCACCAGCAGAGAGGGCAGGGGCACAGATACGCAGTATTTT.

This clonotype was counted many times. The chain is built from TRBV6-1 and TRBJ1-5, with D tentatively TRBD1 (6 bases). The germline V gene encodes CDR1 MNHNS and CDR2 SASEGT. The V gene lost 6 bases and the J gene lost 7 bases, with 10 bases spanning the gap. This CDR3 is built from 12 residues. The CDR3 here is CASRGGKQPQHF. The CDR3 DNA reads TGTGCCAGCAGAGGGGGGAAGCAGCCCCAGCATTTT.

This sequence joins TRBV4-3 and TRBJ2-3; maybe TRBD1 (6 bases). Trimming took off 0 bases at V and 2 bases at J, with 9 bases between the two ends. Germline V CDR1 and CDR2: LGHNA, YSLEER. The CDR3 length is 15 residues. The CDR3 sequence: CASSQEQGPTDTQYF. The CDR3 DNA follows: TGCGCCAGCAGCCAAGAGCAGGGGCCCACAGATACGCAGTATTTT.

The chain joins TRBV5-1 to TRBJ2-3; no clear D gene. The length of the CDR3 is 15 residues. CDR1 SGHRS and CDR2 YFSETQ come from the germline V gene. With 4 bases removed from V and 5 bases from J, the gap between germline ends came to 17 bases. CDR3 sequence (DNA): TGCGCCAGCAGCACGTCCCCCCCGGCCGGAGATACGCAGTATTTT. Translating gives CASSTSPPAGDTQYF.

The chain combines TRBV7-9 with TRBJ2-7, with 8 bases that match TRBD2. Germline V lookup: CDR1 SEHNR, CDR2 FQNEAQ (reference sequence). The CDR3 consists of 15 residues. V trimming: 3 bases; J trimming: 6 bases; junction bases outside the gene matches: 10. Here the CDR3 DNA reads TGTGCCAGCAGCTTGCGGGGGGAAAGTGTAAGCGAGCAGTACTTC. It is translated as CASSLRGESVSEQYF.

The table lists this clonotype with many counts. CDR3 DNA sequence: TGTGCCAGCCATGACAGAAACCGGGGGACTAATGAAAAACTGTTTTTT. This gives the protein CASHDRNRGTNEKLFF. The chain links TRBV7-8 to TRBJ1-4; TRBD1 might be the D (5 bases). The CDR3 extends over 16 amino acids. Deletions cut 8 bases from V and 2 bases from J, with 18 bases between. The V gene's germline CDR1 is SGHVS and CDR2 FQNEAQ.

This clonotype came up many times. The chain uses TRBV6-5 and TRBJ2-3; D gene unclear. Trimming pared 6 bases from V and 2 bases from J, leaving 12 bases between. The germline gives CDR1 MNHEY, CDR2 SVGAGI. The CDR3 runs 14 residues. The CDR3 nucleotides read TGTGCCAGCAGACCCCAGCGAGTCACAGATACGCAGTATTTT. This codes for CASRPQRVTDTQYF.

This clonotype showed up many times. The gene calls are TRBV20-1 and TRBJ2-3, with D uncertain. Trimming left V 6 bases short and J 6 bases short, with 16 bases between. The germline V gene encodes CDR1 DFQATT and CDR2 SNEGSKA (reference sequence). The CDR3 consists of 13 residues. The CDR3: CSARLGTMDTQYF. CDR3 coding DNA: TGCAGTGCCAGACTGGGAACCATGGATACGCAGTATTTT.

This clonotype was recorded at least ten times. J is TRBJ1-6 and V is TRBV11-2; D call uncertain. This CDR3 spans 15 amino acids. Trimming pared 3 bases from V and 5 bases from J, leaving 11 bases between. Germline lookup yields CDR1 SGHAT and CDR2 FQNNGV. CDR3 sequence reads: CASSFSLGNNSPLHF. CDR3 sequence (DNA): TGTGCCAGCAGCTTCTCCTTAGGAAATAATTCACCCCTCCACTTT. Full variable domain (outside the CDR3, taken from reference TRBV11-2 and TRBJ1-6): EAGVAQSPRYKIIEKRQSVAFWCNPISGHATLYWYQQILGQGPKLLIQFQNNGVVDDSQLPKDRFSAERLKGVDSTLKIQPAKLEDSAVYLCASSFSLGNNSPLHFGNGTRLTVT.

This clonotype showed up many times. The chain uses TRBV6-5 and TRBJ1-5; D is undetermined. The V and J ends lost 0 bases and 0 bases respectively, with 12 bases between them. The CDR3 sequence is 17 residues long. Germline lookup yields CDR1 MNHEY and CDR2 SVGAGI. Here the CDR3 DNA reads TGTGCCAGCAGTTACTCGACCCCAATTTATAGCAATCAGCCCCAGCATTTT. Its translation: CASSYSTPIYSNQPQHF.

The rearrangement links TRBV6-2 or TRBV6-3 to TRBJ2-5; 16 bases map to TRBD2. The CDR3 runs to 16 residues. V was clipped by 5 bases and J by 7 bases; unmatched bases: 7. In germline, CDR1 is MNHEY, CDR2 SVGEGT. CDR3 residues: CASSSGTSGGAATQYF. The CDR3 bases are TGTGCCAGCAGTAGCGGGACTAGCGGGGGGGCAGCGACCCAGTACTTC.

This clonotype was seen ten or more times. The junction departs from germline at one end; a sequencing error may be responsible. Here the CDR3 DNA reads TGTGCCAGCAGCTTAGTCTCTAGCACAGATACGCAGTATTTT. As protein: CASSLVSSTDTQYF. This chain uses TRBV5-1 with TRBJ2-3; D uncertain. The germline gives CDR1 SGHRS, CDR2 YFSETQ. This CDR3 has 14 residues.

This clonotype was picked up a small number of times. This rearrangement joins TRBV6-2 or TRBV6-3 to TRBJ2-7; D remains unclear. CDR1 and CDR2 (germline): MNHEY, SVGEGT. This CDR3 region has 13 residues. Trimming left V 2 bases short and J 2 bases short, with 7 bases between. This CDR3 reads CASSYAGPYEQYF. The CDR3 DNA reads TGTGCCAGCAGTTACGCCGGCCCCTACGAGCAGTACTTC.